This T cell receptor (beta chain) originates from a study of T cells in Graves' hyperthyroidism and ophthalmopathy (dated by TCRdb to the late 2010s). Study-level background: Peripheral blood was collected at initial diagnosis, before any treatment. To identify distinguishing TCR V-J signatures, a discovery cohort of some 100 patients was used, comprising 43 with Graves' ophthalmopathy and approximately 58 with stable Graves' hyperthyroidism. Whether ophthalmopathy could be predicted prospectively was tested in an independent validation cohort made up of about 20 hyperthyroidism patients plus 17 patients who later progressed to ophthalmopathy. The 100 or so discovery patients were divided at random into training and test sets in a 7:3 ratio. The study also compared thyroid tissue and blood T-cell repertoires from a handful of Graves' hyperthyroidism patients. After sampling, hyperthyroidism patients received methimazole starting at 30 mg daily, and ophthalmopathy patients received high-dose intravenous methylprednisolone. The paper reports TCR Vbeta CDR3 sequencing of some 140 peripheral blood samples: approximately 41 ophthalmopathy, under 80 hyperthyroidism and around 17 progressor patients. On the study overall, not on this receptor specifically: In validation, progression to ophthalmopathy was predicted by the model with more than 65% sensitivity and 72.22% specificity, a median of around 6.5 months before onset. Ophthalmopathy was separated from stable hyperthyroidism by a 13 V-J signature model, with 85% to 90% sensitivity and about 81% specificity obtained in cross-validation and 80%/75% obtained in testing. Sample size was not statistically predetermined, and blinding of investigators to group allocation was not performed. Blood samples also contained most of the expanded thyroid clonotypes (frequency above 0.001), which suggests that blood repertoires may reflect thyroid immune responses.

On this clonotype: The antigen this receptor binds is unknown. Qualities for individual bases were not recorded, and no much larger clone is one base off.

Ophthalmopathy patients had moderately to severely active disease, Clinical Activity Score of at least 3, NOSPECS grade of at least 4, and duration under 3 months. The study excluded patients with uncontrolled infections, other autoimmune diseases, pregnancy or lactation. Clinical symptoms, serum thyroxine and TRAb, thyroid ultrasound, and orbital computed tomography formed the basis for the diagnoses. Ficoll-Paque density gradient centrifugation was used to isolate PBMCs from about 10 ml of fresh peripheral blood. Total RNA was extracted using Trizol reagent, and RNA quality was assessed on an Agilent 2100 Bioanalyzer. The TCR beta CDR3 regions were amplified from RNA transcripts. The first round of RT-PCR for the TCR CDR3 was performed with the HTBI primer set and the Qiagen OneStep RT-PCR kit. The libraries were constructed in a second round of multiplex PCR and then size-selected and purified. Libraries were sequenced paired-end with 100 bp reads on an Illumina HiSeq2000. The source study handled its data this way. Raw data were processed with SOAPnuke, discarding reads with adapters, uncalled bases, mean Phred below 15, or no exact constant-primer or identifier match. High-quality paired reads were merged with COPE v1.2.5, and unique nucleotide sequences were defined as clonotypes. Clonotypes were aligned to IMGT TRBV, TRBD and TRBJ reference segments using MiTCR v1.1. Only V-J combinations with frequency above 0.0001, covering roughly 99% of repertoires, were analysed. The TCS score was defined as the ratio of F50 (clonal expansion) to E x V (chaos), calculated using BLOSUM62-based TCRdist between CDR3 peptides within each V-J. Welch's t-statistics and random forest reduced 500 to 550 V-J features to roughly 13, which were used in a naive Bayes classifier (R e1071). TCRdb reran the public reads through fastp at Q25 and MiXCR, keeping productive beta chains. Entries that share a CDR3 protein sequence are merged under the most common genes and DNA. It is TCRdb's table, rather than the study itself, that gives the V and J calls and clone size. The sample records 400,000 to 550,000 distinct CDR3 sequences, roughly 25% of which are singletons. Together, the top ten hold 11% of the sample.

This sequence was found in a woman in her 30s with Graves' ophthalmopathy. The specimen sequenced was blood.

The DNA is TGCAGTGCTCGGGGACAGGGTGTGGCCGGGGAGCTGTTTTTT. It codes for CSARGQGVAGELFF. Recombination joined TRBV20-1 with TRBJ2-2; 9 bases in the junction line up with TRBD1. V has 5 bases trimmed and J has 6 bases trimmed; junction bases matching no gene number 7. The germline V gene (reference sequence) specifies DFQATT as CDR1 and SNEGSKA as CDR2. From the cysteine through the phenylalanine, the CDR3 covers 14 amino acids. The only DNA kept is the CDR3, 42 bases in frame from the first base.